The 20 T cell receptor beta chains given below trace back to one sample, sequenced in a study of cytomegalovirus exposure and HLA in healthy donors. PCR amplification relied on 60 Vbeta primers (plus 13 Jbeta primers). Sequenced by immunoSEQ multiplex PCR; TCRdb stores in-frame clones only, minus some. The table lists 150,000 to 200,000 clones, around 80% of them singletons. The source material was PBMCs. All receptors derive from a male donor in good health and CMV-seronegative.

This chain connects TRBV6-1 to TRBJ1-2; a possible D gene is TRBD1 (5 bases). V was pared by 1 base and J by 4 bases, with 13 bases between. CDR1 is MNHNS, CDR2 SASEGT, per germline. The CDR3 covers 15 residues. CDR3 loop: CASSEVHGQLYGYTF. DNA of the CDR3: TGTGCCAGCAGTGAAGTTCATGGACAACTCTATGGCTACACCTTC.

The chain recombines TRBV12-5 with TRBJ1-5, with D perhaps matching TRBD1 (6 bases). The CDR3 is made up of 13 amino acids. Trimming stripped 7 bases from V and 4 bases from J, with 11 bases between. The germline gives CDR1 LGHNT, CDR2 FRNRAP. CDR3 bases: TGTGCTAGTGAAACGGACAGAAATCAGCCCCAGCATTTT. This gives the protein CASETDRNQPQHF.

V gene TRBV7-2 combines with J gene TRBJ2-1; TRBD2 agrees at 9 bases. The CDR3 covers 16 residues. The ends lost 5 bases at V and 7 bases at J; junction bases unmatched: 12. Germline V gene lookup returns CDR1 SGHTA and CDR2 FQGNSA. CDR3 bases: TGTGCCAGCAGCCCTCAGGGCGGGAGGGTGGAGAATGAGCAGTTCTTC. Its translation is CASSPQGGRVENEQFF.

This chain joins TRBV7-9 and TRBJ1-2; 7 positions agree with TRBD1. Germline lookup yields CDR1 SEHNR and CDR2 FQNEAQ (reference sequence). The CDR3 runs to 13 residues. Unmatched junction bases numbered 4, after V lost 5 bases and J lost 4 bases. The CDR3 region is CASSRDSSYGYTF. The CDR3 nucleotides are TGTGCCAGCAGCAGGGACAGCTCCTATGGCTACACCTTC. Complete variable domain (other parts from reference TRBV7-9 and TRBJ1-2): DTGVSQNPRHKITKRGQNVTFRCDPISEHNRLYWYRQTLGQGPEFLTYFQNEAQLEKSRLLSDRFSAERPKGSFSTLEIQRTEQGDSAMYLCASSRDSSYGYTFGSGTRLTVV.

The gene calls are TRBV9 and TRBJ2-2, with 10 bases lining up with TRBD2. J was trimmed by 5 bases and V by 3 bases; bases with no gene match: 7. Germline loops: CDR1 SGDLS, CDR2 YYNGEE. This CDR3 has 16 amino acids. The CDR3 nucleotides read TGTGCCAGCAGCGCCCAACTAGCGGGACTGACCGGGGAGCTGTTTTTT. Encoded protein: CASSAQLAGLTGELFF.

V usage is TRBV9 and J usage is TRBJ2-2; no clear D. V was pared by 0 bases and J by 6 bases, with 9 bases between. Germline V CDR1 and CDR2: SGDLS, YYNGEE. The CDR3 spans 14 residues. CDR3 in amino acids: CASSVVSSPGELFF. CDR3 DNA sequence: TGTGCCAGCAGCGTAGTGTCCAGTCCCGGGGAGCTGTTTTTT.

V and J are TRBV6-4 and TRBJ2-3; 8 nucleotides agree with TRBD2. This CDR3 has 15 amino acids. With 3 bases clipped from V and 2 bases from J, the junction kept 4 bases outside the gene matches. Looked up from germline, CDR1 is MRHNA and CDR2 is SNTAGT. CDR3 residues: CASSEAGDATDTQYF. CDR3 DNA: TGTGCCAGCAGTGAAGCGGGAGATGCCACAGATACGCAGTATTTT.

This clone was seen a few times. CDR3 loop: CASSWDFRDSTDTQYF. The CDR3 DNA sequence: TGTGCCAGCAGCTGGGACTTCAGGGATAGCACAGATACGCAGTATTTT. The chain is built from TRBV5-4 and TRBJ2-3; a weak D match, TRBD2 (6 bases). Germline V gives CDR1 SGHNT, CDR2 YYREEE (reference sequence). The CDR3 loop spans 16 amino acids. V was pared by 3 bases and J by 0 bases, with 14 bases between.

This clone has only a few counts. The chain has TRBV18 and TRBJ2-3; 13 bases agree with TRBD2. V lost 6 bases to trimming and J lost 9 bases; unmatched junction nucleotides: 6. This CDR3 is built from 14 residues. Germline V gives CDR1 KGHSH, CDR2 LQKENI. In nucleotides, the CDR3 is TGTGCCAGCTCGGATCGGACTAGCGGGGGAACGCAGTATTTT. Protein sequence: CASSDRTSGGTQYF.

The chain carries TRBV25-1 and TRBJ2-7; the D gene is possibly TRBD2 (6 bases). Germline CDR1 and CDR2: MGHDK and SYGVNS. The CDR3 runs to 12 residues. The ends were cut back, 1 base at V and 5 bases at J, with 6 bases in the middle. CDR3 bases: TGTGCCAGCAGTGAATGGGGGGACGAGCAGTACTTC. Protein sequence: CASSEWGDEQYF.

This clone has a single count. The final CDR3 position lacks the conserved phenylalanine or tryptophan, pointing to a likely read error. The DNA is omitted, as the CDR3 cannot be located on it reliably, and the CDR3 follows TCRdb's listing. The chain employs TRBV29-1 and TRBJ1-1. The germline V gene has CDR1 SQVTM and CDR2 ANQGSEA. The CDR3 length is 11 residues, termini included. CDR3 sequence reads: CSVEEQEGPTI.

This clone was counted between two and nine times. The rearrangement links TRBV19 to TRBJ2-1; possibly TRBD1 for D (6 bases). CDR3 size: 15 residues. CDR1 is LNHDA and CDR2 is SQIVND in the germline V gene (reference sequence). The germline V and J ends were trimmed by 0 bases and 6 bases, with 12 bases remaining between them. This chain's CDR3 is CASSIDGDKGNEQFF. In DNA form, the CDR3 reads TGTGCCAGTAGTATAGATGGGGACAAGGGCAATGAGCAGTTCTTC.

The CDR3 spells CASTLSGTIGSAFF. DNA for the CDR3: TGTGCCAGTACTCTCTCGGGGACAATCGGCTCAGCTTTCTTT. The V call is TRBV19, the J call TRBJ1-1; tentative D call: TRBD1 (6 bases). CDR3 length: 14 amino acids. CDR1 and CDR2 (germline): LNHDA, SQIVND (reference sequence). With 7 bases removed from V and 10 bases from J, the gap between germline ends came to 22 bases.

The chain employs TRBV4-1 and TRBJ1-1; a possible D gene is TRBD1 (5 bases). The CDR3 covers 14 residues. V gave up 3 bases and J gave up 6 bases, with 14 bases separating them. CDR1 is MGHRA and CDR2 is YSYEKL in the germline V gene. The CDR3, as DNA: TGCGCCAGCAGCCATCGGAGGGGAGTCTCTGAAGCTTTCTTT. It codes for CASSHRRGVSEAFF.

This clone was seen a few times. V is TRBV7-9 and J is TRBJ1-4; 8 nucleotides agree with TRBD1. In germline, CDR1 is SEHNR, CDR2 FQNEAQ (reference sequence). The junction had 2 bases not matched to a gene; V was cut back by 5 bases and J by 3 bases. The CDR3 length is 14 residues. The CDR3 region has the DNA TGTGCCAGCAGCAAGGGACAGGCTAATGAAAAACTGTTTTTT. This sequence encodes CASSKGQANEKLFF.

V and J are TRBV11-3 and TRBJ1-1; 7 positions match TRBD1. J was trimmed by 1 base and V by 4 bases; bases with no gene match: 3. Per the germline V gene, CDR1 is SGHNT and CDR2 is YENEEA. The CDR3 spans 14 residues. The CDR3, as DNA: TGTGCCAGCAGCTCCAACAGGGGGAACACTGAAGCTTTCTTT. It encodes CASSSNRGNTEAFF.

The CDR3 bases are TGTGCCAGCAGGCAGACAGGGAATGGCTACACCTTC. Translation: CASRQTGNGYTF. This sequence joins TRBV5-4 and TRBJ1-2; 7 bases fit TRBD1. CDR3 size: 12 residues. In germline, CDR1 is SGHNT, CDR2 YYREEE (reference sequence). The V and J ends lost 5 bases and 6 bases, in that order; junction bases with no gene match: 4.

This clone was seen once. CDR3 nucleotides: TGTGCCTGGACGGCTAGCGGGAATGTAGCGGATACGCAGTATTTT. As protein: CAWTASGNVADTQYF. The chain recombines TRBV30 with TRBJ2-3, with 9 bases fitting TRBD2. The CDR3 is made up of 15 amino acids. V shed 4 bases and J 6 bases; nucleotides not matched to a gene: 11. Germline assignment: CDR1 GTSNPN and CDR2 SVGIG (reference sequence).

In nucleotides, the CDR3 is TGTGCCAGCTCGCCGGACAGCAAGAACACCGGGGAGCTGTTTTTT. Amino acid sequence: CASSPDSKNTGELFF. The V and J genes are TRBV18 and TRBJ2-2; D might be TRBD1 (6 bases). The CDR3 covers 15 residues. From germline, CDR1 is KGHSH and CDR2 LQKENI. Trimming pared 6 bases from V and 1 base from J, leaving 12 bases between.

This chain uses TRBV11-2 with TRBJ2-5, with 8 nucleotides matching TRBD2. Per germline, CDR1 SGHAT and CDR2 FQNNGV. V gave up 7 bases and J gave up 5 bases; unmatched junction bases: 6. The CDR3 runs 13 residues. CDR3 region: CASTPREGETQYF. CDR3 in DNA: TGTGCCAGCACCCCCCGGGAGGGGGAGACCCAGTACTTC.